Sequencing of this T cell receptor beta chain was carried out in a study of cytotoxic CD8 clonotypes in ibrutinib-treated CLL. Study summary: Enrolment comprised some 10 relapsed/refractory and about 14 treatment-naive patients; roughly 18 were IGHV unmutated.

Using immunoSEQ multiplex PCR, the repertoire was profiled, and TCRdb retains in-frame clones only, with some absent. The data contain about 200,000 clones, over 55% of them singletons. Turning to this clone: Its antigen is currently unknown.

Broader study findings: Under therapy, public clonotypes either contracted or stayed stable, and they were uncommon. Clonality showed a rise at ibrutinib response that reversed toward baseline at progression.

V dropped 7 bases and J dropped 4 bases, with 13 bases sitting between them. Germline CDR1 and CDR2: MGHDK and SYGVNS. CDR3 length: 13 residues. The specimen comprised PBMCs, sampled after 24 months of ibrutinib treatment. The genes are TRBV25-1 and TRBJ1-2; D may be TRBD1 (5 bases). This receptor was obtained from a human donor with chronic lymphocytic leukemia. In DNA form, the CDR3 reads TGTGCCAGCACGTCCCCAGGGTCCTATGGCTACACCTTC. It encodes CASTSPGSYGYTF.